This T cell receptor (beta chain) was captured by sequencing in a study of cytomegalovirus exposure and HLA in healthy donors. Libraries were prepared by immunoSEQ multiplex PCR; TCRdb keeps only in-frame clonotypes and omits some of them. This sample has some 150,000 clones, with about 86% found just once. The CDR3 sequence is 13 residues long. V lost 2 bases and J lost 6, with 10 bases in between. Germline CDR1 and CDR2: MDHEN and SYDVKM. This receptor was taken from a human donor in good health. The genes are TRBV28 and TRBJ1-2; D is undetermined. The sequenced material came from PBMCs. The CDR3 protein is CASSLSAGNGYTF. DNA of the CDR3: TGTGCCAGCAGTTTAAGCGCGGGGAATGGCTACACCTTC.